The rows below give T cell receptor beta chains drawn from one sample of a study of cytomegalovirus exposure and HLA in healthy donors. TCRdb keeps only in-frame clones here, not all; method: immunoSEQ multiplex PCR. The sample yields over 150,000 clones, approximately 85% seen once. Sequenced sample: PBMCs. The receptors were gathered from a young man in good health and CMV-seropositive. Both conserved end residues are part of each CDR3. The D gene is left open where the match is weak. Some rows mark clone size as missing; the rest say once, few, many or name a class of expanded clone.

CASSEGTRTDTQYF	TGTGCCAGCAGTGAGGGGACACGCACAGATACGCAGTATTTT	.	.	TRBJ2-3	TRBV2
CASTGHMNTEAFF	TGTGCCAGCACGGGACATATGAACACTGAAGCTTTCTTT	few	.	TRBJ1-1	TRBV15
CASRGDREAGELFF	TGTGCCAGCAGGGGGGACAGGGAAGCTGGGGAGCTGTTTTTT	once	TRBD1	TRBJ2-2	TRBV7-3
CASSLGTSGTYEQYF	TGTGCCAGCAGCCTTGGGACTAGCGGTACCTACGAGCAGTACTTC	.	TRBD2	TRBJ2-7	TRBV5-4
CASSQEILAGGSTDTQYF	TGTGCCAGCAGCCAAGAAATACTAGCGGGAGGTAGCACAGATACGCAGTATTTT	.	TRBD2	TRBJ2-3	TRBV4-2
CASSLDRGNQPQHF	TGTGCCAGCAGTTTAGACCGAGGGAATCAGCCCCAGCATTTT	.	.	TRBJ1-5	TRBV27
CASRPDRAGEKLFF	TGTGCCAGCAGACCGGACAGGGCAGGCGAAAAACTGTTTTTT	.	TRBD1	TRBJ1-4	TRBV14
CASSPSGFRYQETQYF	TGTGCCAGCAGCCCCTCCGGGTTTCGGTACCAAGAGACCCAGTACTTC	.	.	TRBJ2-5	TRBV5-6
CASSSSGFTTNEKLFF	TGCGCCAGCAGCTCCTCAGGGTTTACAACTAATGAAAAACTGTTTTTT	once	.	TRBJ1-4	TRBV5-1
CASSLSTVSYEQYF	TGTGCCAGCAGCTTAAGTACAGTAAGCTACGAGCAGTACTTC	.	.	TRBJ2-7	TRBV7-9
CASSITGSGEAFF	TGTGCCAGCAGTATCACAGGGTCGGGGGAAGCTTTCTTT	.	.	TRBJ1-1	TRBV6-6
CASSPIRSGELFF	TGTGCCAGCTCACCAATTCGCAGCGGGGAGCTGTTTTTT	.	.	TRBJ2-2	TRBV18
CASSFLASSGANVLTF	TGTGCCAGCAGCTTTTTAGCTAGCTCTGGGGCCAACGTCCTGACTTTC	.	.	TRBJ2-6	TRBV7-2
CASSLTAPTPYLNEQFF	TGTGCCAGCAGCTTAACAGCCCCAACGCCCTATCTCAATGAGCAGTTCTTC	.	.	TRBJ2-1	TRBV7-6